The following is a TCR beta chain sequence with its context. This specimen belongs to a study of blood T cell repertoires in COVID-19. This CDR3 has 15 amino acids. Losses at the gene ends were 4 bases for V and 1 base for J; bases not matched to a gene: 4. Per the germline V gene, CDR1 is MGHRA and CDR2 is YSYEKL. Original data processing: Estimated nucleated cell counts came from reference gene primer amplification. TCRdb keeps only in-frame clones here, not all; method: immunoSEQ multiplex PCR. The V and J calls and clone size come from that table; D and trimming were worked out from the DNA. The profile covers fewer than 250,000 clones, with just under 85% appearing a single time and about 4% taken by the ten largest.

The sequencing sample was made of peripheral blood. This rearrangement joins TRBV4-1 to TRBJ1-1; the match to TRBD1 covers 9 bases. The sequence was obtained from a man aged 45-60 years with acute or convalescent COVID-19. CDR3 region: CASSLTGGANTEAFF. CDR3 nucleotides: TGCGCCAGCAGCCTAACAGGGGGCGCGAACACTGAAGCTTTCTTT.